This is a list of T cell receptor beta chains from one sample in a study of CD8+CD57+ T cells in acquired aplastic anemia. MiXCR, run by TCRdb on the reads, gives a single entry per CDR3 protein. The data show approximately 300,000 distinct CDR3 sequences, approximately 58% seen once. Sequenced material: sorted CD4+, CD8+, or CD8+CD57+ T cells (not recorded which) from PBMCs. Receptors originate from a human donor with aplastic anemia. Both conserved end residues are part of each CDR3. The D gene is left open where the match is weak. Clone size is stated in some rows and not others, as once, few, many or a class when expanded.

d_call: .
j_call: TRBJ1-2
clone_size: many
v_call: TRBV7-9
cdr3_nt: TGTGCCAGCAGCCAAACCCAGATGCTCTATGGCTACACCTTC
cdr3_aa: CASSQTQMLYGYTF

d_call: .
j_call: TRBJ1-5
clone_size: .
v_call: TRBV24-1
cdr3_nt: TGTGCCACCAGGGTTCAGCCCCAGCATTTT
cdr3_aa: CATRVQPQHF

d_call: .
j_call: TRBJ1-2
clone_size: many
v_call: TRBV9
cdr3_nt: TGTGCCAGCAGCGTAGGAGGGGCCGGAAACTATGGCTACACCTTC
cdr3_aa: CASSVGGAGNYGYTF

d_call: .
j_call: TRBJ2-2
clone_size: many
v_call: TRBV7-9
cdr3_nt: TGTGCCAGCAGCCTAGTTCCGAACACCGGGGAGCTGTTTTTT
cdr3_aa: CASSLVPNTGELFF

d_call: .
j_call: TRBJ1-5
clone_size: few
v_call: TRBV10-3
cdr3_nt: TGTGCCATCAGTGAGTCGAGGGGGGTTGGGGATCAGCCCCAGCATTTT
cdr3_aa: CAISESRGVGDQPQHF

d_call: TRBD1
j_call: TRBJ2-7
clone_size: .
v_call: TRBV2
cdr3_nt: TGTGCCAGCAGTGAGCGTGGACAGGGGGACGAGCAGTACTTC
cdr3_aa: CASSERGQGDEQYF

d_call: TRBD1
j_call: TRBJ1-1
clone_size: .
v_call: TRBV12-3/TRBV12-4
cdr3_nt: TGTGCCAGCAGCCCTGACAGGGGCGTGGGCACTGAAGCTTTCTTT
cdr3_aa: CASSPDRGVGTEAFF

d_call: .
j_call: TRBJ1-2
clone_size: .
v_call: TRBV20-1
cdr3_nt: TGCAGTGCTGAATCAGGGGACGGCTACACCTTC
cdr3_aa: CSAESGDGYTF

d_call: .
j_call: TRBJ1-5
clone_size: few
v_call: TRBV15
cdr3_nt: TGTGCCACCAGCAGAGGGGCTCCTAGCAATCAGCCCCAGCATTTT
cdr3_aa: CATSRGAPSNQPQHF

d_call: .
j_call: TRBJ2-1
clone_size: few
v_call: TRBV5-6
cdr3_nt: TGTGCCAGCAGCTTGTTCGGAGGGTCCGCATCCTACAATGAGCAGTTCTTC
cdr3_aa: CASSLFGGSASYNEQFF

d_call: .
j_call: TRBJ2-3
clone_size: once
v_call: TRBV2
cdr3_nt: TGTGCCAGCGAGGGGACCCACTCGTCAGATACGCAGTATTTT
cdr3_aa: CASEGTHSSDTQYF

d_call: TRBD2
j_call: TRBJ2-3
clone_size: .
v_call: TRBV29-1
cdr3_nt: TGCAGCGTCCCCCCTAGCGGGAGGCTCCGCACAGATACGCAGTATTTT
cdr3_aa: CSVPPSGRLRTDTQYF

d_call: .
j_call: TRBJ1-3
clone_size: .
v_call: TRBV9
cdr3_nt: TGTGCCAGCAGCGTAAGAGGAGCGGGAAACACCATACATTTT
cdr3_aa: CASSVRGAGNTIHF

d_call: .
j_call: TRBJ2-5
clone_size: few
v_call: TRBV24-1
cdr3_nt: TGTGCCACCAGTGAGGGGTGGCAAGAGACCCAGTACTTC
cdr3_aa: CATSEGWQETQYF

d_call: .
j_call: TRBJ2-2
clone_size: many
v_call: TRBV6-4
cdr3_nt: TGTGCCAGCAGTGACGGGTCACTTACCGGGGAGCTGTTTTTT
cdr3_aa: CASSDGSLTGELFF

d_call: TRBD1
j_call: TRBJ1-1
clone_size: many
v_call: TRBV3-1
cdr3_nt: TGTGCCAGCAGCCAAGCCGACAGGGACACTGAAGCTTTCTTT
cdr3_aa: CASSQADRDTEAFF

d_call: .
j_call: TRBJ2-7
clone_size: .
v_call: TRBV29-1
cdr3_nt: TGCAGCGTGGACAAAAATGAAGAGCAGTACTTC
cdr3_aa: CSVDKNEEQYF

d_call: .
j_call: TRBJ2-7
clone_size: .
v_call: TRBV2
cdr3_nt: TGTGCCGTACGGGACTTCGCCTACGAGCAGTACTTC
cdr3_aa: CAVRDFAYEQYF

d_call: .
j_call: TRBJ1-2
clone_size: once
v_call: TRBV29-1
cdr3_nt: TGCAGCGTTGGATTTCCGTCCTATGGCTACACCTTC
cdr3_aa: CSVGFPSYGYTF

d_call: .
j_call: TRBJ1-3
clone_size: many
v_call: TRBV7-2
cdr3_nt: TGTGCCAGCAGGGGAAACACCATATATTTT
cdr3_aa: CASRGNTIYF

d_call: .
j_call: TRBJ2-1
clone_size: .
v_call: TRBV7-3
cdr3_nt: TGTGCCAGCAGCAAAATGACCGGGACCCAGAACAATGAGCAGTTCTTC
cdr3_aa: CASSKMTGTQNNEQFF

d_call: .
j_call: TRBJ2-7
clone_size: few
v_call: TRBV24-1
cdr3_nt: TGTGCCACCAGTGATTTGGATTTCAGGCAGTACTTC
cdr3_aa: CATSDLDFRQYF

d_call: TRBD2
j_call: TRBJ2-7
clone_size: .
v_call: TRBV20-1
cdr3_nt: TGCAGTGCTATGGGGTCCGCTGGCGGGAGGGAGTACGAGCAGTACTTC
cdr3_aa: CSAMGSAGGREYEQYF

d_call: .
j_call: TRBJ1-2
clone_size: .
v_call: TRBV2
cdr3_nt: TGTGCCAGCAGCGCCAGGGATTCAAGTGGCTACACCTTC
cdr3_aa: CASSARDSSGYTF

d_call: .
j_call: TRBJ2-7
clone_size: .
v_call: TRBV6-6
cdr3_nt: TGTGCCAGCAGCCCGACTCCCCCAGGCGAGCAGTACTTC
cdr3_aa: CASSPTPPGEQYF

d_call: .
j_call: TRBJ2-1
clone_size: .
v_call: TRBV7-3
cdr3_nt: TGTGCCAGCAGCGGGGATAACGAAGAAGGGCAGTTCTTC
cdr3_aa: CASSGDNEEGQFF

d_call: .
j_call: TRBJ1-6
clone_size: .
v_call: TRBV2
cdr3_nt: TGTGCCTGGTATCCGGGACAACTCCACTTT
cdr3_aa: CAWYPGQLHF

d_call: .
j_call: TRBJ1-2
clone_size: many
v_call: TRBV12-3/TRBV12-4
cdr3_nt: TGTGCCAGCAGGTTGGGAAGGGGTAACTATGGCTACACCTTC
cdr3_aa: CASRLGRGNYGYTF

d_call: .
j_call: TRBJ2-3
clone_size: .
v_call: TRBV10-3
cdr3_nt: TGTGCCATCAGTGAGCGGGGCACAGATACGCAGTATTTT
cdr3_aa: CAISERGTDTQYF

d_call: .
j_call: TRBJ2-1
clone_size: many
v_call: TRBV7-7
cdr3_nt: TGTGCCAGCAGCTTAGAAGGGGGTTTCGAGCAGTTCTTC
cdr3_aa: CASSLEGGFEQFF

d_call: .
j_call: TRBJ2-6
clone_size: .
v_call: TRBV7-9
cdr3_nt: TGTGCCAGCAGTCCCGGGCTGTGCTCTGGGGCCAACGTCCTGACTTTC
cdr3_aa: CASSPGLCSGANVLTF

d_call: TRBD1
j_call: TRBJ1-1
clone_size: many
v_call: TRBV29-1
cdr3_nt: TGCAGCGTTCACACCCGGGACAGGGTTTTTAACACTGAAGCTTTCTTT
cdr3_aa: CSVHTRDRVFNTEAFF

d_call: TRBD1
j_call: TRBJ2-1
clone_size: .
v_call: TRBV7-9
cdr3_nt: TGTGCCAGCAGCTTAGTACCCGACAGGGTAGCCTACAATGAGCAGTTCTTC
cdr3_aa: CASSLVPDRVAYNEQFF

d_call: TRBD2
j_call: TRBJ2-1
clone_size: .
v_call: TRBV20-1
cdr3_nt: TGCAGTGCTACACTTATTACTAGCGGGAGACCGTCCTACAATGAGCAGTTCTTC
cdr3_aa: CSATLITSGRPSYNEQFF

d_call: .
j_call: TRBJ1-4
clone_size: once
v_call: TRBV6-5
cdr3_nt: TGTGCCAGCAGTTACTCCCGCCTGAATGAAAAACTGTTTTTT
cdr3_aa: CASSYSRLNEKLFF

d_call: TRBD2
j_call: TRBJ2-7
clone_size: many
v_call: TRBV6-1
cdr3_nt: TGTGCCAGCCGCCGGACTAGCGGCCCCTACGAGCAGTACTTC
cdr3_aa: CASRRTSGPYEQYF

d_call: .
j_call: TRBJ2-1
clone_size: .
v_call: TRBV19
cdr3_nt: TGTGCCGGTAGTGTCGAGGGAACCTACAATGAGCAGTTCTTC
cdr3_aa: CAGSVEGTYNEQFF

d_call: .
j_call: TRBJ2-1
clone_size: once
v_call: TRBV14
cdr3_nt: TGTGCCAGCAGCCAAGCGTATAGCGGATACAATGAGCAGTTCTTC
cdr3_aa: CASSQAYSGYNEQFF

d_call: .
j_call: TRBJ2-1
clone_size: many
v_call: TRBV6-6
cdr3_nt: TGTGCCAGCAGTTCAGACCTAGGACCCTACAATGAGCAGTTCTTC
cdr3_aa: CASSSDLGPYNEQFF

d_call: .
j_call: TRBJ2-5
clone_size: .
v_call: TRBV19
cdr3_nt: TGTGCCAGTAGTACCGGCCCCCAGGGTCTTCAAGAGACCCAGTACTTC
cdr3_aa: CASSTGPQGLQETQYF

d_call: TRBD1
j_call: TRBJ2-7
clone_size: .
v_call: TRBV9
cdr3_nt: TGTGCCAGCAGCCCATTGGACAGGCACGAGCAGTACTTC
cdr3_aa: CASSPLDRHEQYF

d_call: .
j_call: TRBJ2-2
clone_size: .
v_call: TRBV24-1
cdr3_nt: TGTGCCACCAGTTTATGGGACCCTAGAGACGGGGAGCTGTTTTTT
cdr3_aa: CATSLWDPRDGELFF

d_call: .
j_call: TRBJ2-2
clone_size: .
v_call: TRBV20-1
cdr3_nt: TGCAGTGCTAGGGAACTCCCAAGGGGGGAGCTGTTTTTT
cdr3_aa: CSARELPRGELFF

d_call: TRBD1
j_call: TRBJ1-6
clone_size: .
v_call: TRBV19
cdr3_nt: TGTGCCAGCAATCCGACAGGGGAGGGGATTTCACCCCTCCACTTT
cdr3_aa: CASNPTGEGISPLHF

d_call: .
j_call: TRBJ2-5
clone_size: .
v_call: TRBV18
cdr3_nt: TGTGCCAGCTCATTCGGGACGGGTGGGGAGACCCAGTACTTC
cdr3_aa: CASSFGTGGETQYF

d_call: .
j_call: TRBJ1-6
clone_size: .
v_call: TRBV19
cdr3_nt: TGTGCCAGTAGTGGCAGGACAGCAAACTATTCACCCCTCCACTTT
cdr3_aa: CASSGRTANYSPLHF

d_call: .
j_call: TRBJ1-2
clone_size: .
v_call: TRBV7-2
cdr3_nt: TGTGCCAGCAGCCGGGACAAAGGAACCAACTATGGCTACACCTTC
cdr3_aa: CASSRDKGTNYGYTF

d_call: TRBD1
j_call: TRBJ1-2
clone_size: .
v_call: TRBV7-9
cdr3_nt: TGTGCCAGCAACCCACCAGGACAGGGGGCAAAGAACTATGGCTACACCTTC
cdr3_aa: CASNPPGQGAKNYGYTF

d_call: .
j_call: TRBJ2-5
clone_size: few
v_call: TRBV24-1
cdr3_nt: TGTGCCTCCGCAGGGGATCAAGAGACCCAGTACTTC
cdr3_aa: CASAGDQETQYF

d_call: .
j_call: TRBJ2-7
clone_size: few
v_call: TRBV5-1
cdr3_nt: TGCGCCAGCAGCTTGGTCAGGGGCGACGAGCAGTACTTC
cdr3_aa: CASSLVRGDEQYF

d_call: .
j_call: TRBJ1-1
clone_size: .
v_call: TRBV24-1
cdr3_nt: TGTGCCACCAGTTCCTCGCAGGGACGGAACACTGAAGCTTTCTTT
cdr3_aa: CATSSSQGRNTEAFF

d_call: TRBD1
j_call: TRBJ2-2
clone_size: .
v_call: TRBV10-1
cdr3_nt: TGCGCCAGCAGTCCTTCCCTCGGGACAGGGGGCGACACCGGGGAGCTGTTTTTT
cdr3_aa: CASSPSLGTGGDTGELFF